The rows below give T cell receptor beta chains drawn from one sample of a study of blood T cell repertoires in COVID-19. Some clones are missing from TCRdb's copy, which holds only in-frame ones; the method was immunoSEQ multiplex PCR. The sample carries approximately 340,000 clones, roughly 89% recorded once. Sequencing was done on a sample of peripheral blood. All receptors come from a man aged 30-40 years with COVID-19, enrolled during active disease. The CDR3 runs from the conserved cysteine through the conserved F or W. The order of the fields is V gene, J gene, clone size, D gene, CDR3 length, CDR3 DNA, CDR3 protein. The D gene is left open where the match is weak. The size entry is marked missing in some rows and otherwise reads once, few, many or a size class.

>TRBV19|TRBJ1-1|.|.|12
TGTGCCAGTACTAGGGGTAGCACTGAAGCTTTCTTT
CASTRGSTEAFF
>TRBV5-1|TRBJ1-4|.|TRBD1|16
TGCGCCAGCAGCTTCCGACAACAGGGGGCTGGGGAAAAACTGTTTTTT
CASSFRQQGAGEKLFF
>TRBV7-2|TRBJ1-3|.|.|15
TGTGCCAGCACCCCGGGGGGAGGCTCTGGAAACACCATATATTTT
CASTPGGGSGNTIYF
>TRBV11-2|TRBJ2-6|once|.|17
TGTGCCAGCAGCCTTACTGGGGGCTTCTCTGGGGCCAACGTCCTGACTTTC
CASSLTGGFSGANVLTF
>TRBV5-1|TRBJ1-6|.|.|12
TGCGCCAGCAGCTTGCTTAATTCACCCCTCCACTTT
CASSLLNSPLHF
>TRBV12-5|TRBJ2-5|.|.|18
TGTGCTAGTGGTTCGTTTCTGACAGCCATTTATTCTGAAGAGACCCAGTACTTC
CASGSFLTAIYSEETQYF
>TRBV7-2|TRBJ2-7|.|TRBD1|16
TGTGCCAGCAGCCCCCCCCGCGGGACAGGTTCCTACGAGCAGTACTTC
CASSPPRGTGSYEQYF
>TRBV6-5|TRBJ2-7|once|TRBD2|16
TGTGCCAGCAGTTACTACGGGACTAGCGGGTCCTACGAGCAGTACTTC
CASSYYGTSGSYEQYF
>TRBV6-2/TRBV6-3|TRBJ2-1|.|.|14
TGTGCCAGCAGTTGGGCGAACCAATACAATGAGCAGTTCTTC
CASSWANQYNEQFF
>TRBV19|TRBJ1-5|.|TRBD1|17
TGTGCCAGTAGTATCCGGGACAGGGGGCGTCTCGGCCGGCCCCAGCATTTT
CASSIRDRGRLGRPQHF
>TRBV5-1|TRBJ2-5|few|TRBD1|15
TGCGCCAGCAGCACCGGGACAGGGGCCCATGAGACCCAGTACTTC
CASSTGTGAHETQYF
>TRBV28|TRBJ1-5|few|.|15
TGTGCCAGCAGTTTCCATGCAGGGAACAATCAGCCCCAGCATTTT
CASSFHAGNNQPQHF
>TRBV4-2|TRBJ2-2|.|.|17
TGTGCCAGCAGCCGCACTTTGGACAGCTCGAACACCGGGGAGCTGTTTTTT
CASSRTLDSSNTGELFF
>TRBV7-9|TRBJ2-5|.|.|11
TGTGCCAGCAGCGACACGGTGACCCAGTACTTC
CASSDTVTQYF
>TRBV4-3|TRBJ2-7|.|TRBD1|18
TGCGCCAGCAGCCAAGGGAGGACAGGGGGTGATATCTCCTACGAGCAGTACTTC
CASSQGRTGGDISYEQYF
>TRBV7-3|TRBJ2-5|.|.|13
TGTGCCAGCAGCTCAGTTCGACAAGAGACCCAGTACTTC
CASSSVRQETQYF
>TRBV9|TRBJ1-1|.|.|14
TGTGCCAGCAGCGTAAGCCCTTCGAACACTGAAGCTTTCTTT
CASSVSPSNTEAFF
>TRBV27|TRBJ1-6|.|TRBD1|15
TGTGCCAGCAGTTCTCTCGGGACAGGCCTTTCACCCCTCCACTTT
CASSSLGTGLSPLHF
>TRBV7-9|TRBJ2-1|.|.|19
TGTGCCAGCAGCTTAGGAACGGCTAGCGGAGGGGGCTCCTACAATGAGCAGTTCTTC
CASSLGTASGGGSYNEQFF
>TRBV19|TRBJ1-1|.|.|16
TGTGCCAGTAGTACCTCCGGGACACAATTGGGCACTGAAGCTTTCTTT
CASSTSGTQLGTEAFF
>TRBV28|TRBJ1-4|.|TRBD1|14
TGTGCCAGCAGTCCGCGGGACAGGGGTGAAAAACTGTTTTTT
CASSPRDRGEKLFF
>TRBV6-6|TRBJ2-7|.|.|15
TGTGCCAGCAGTTACTCGGCCAGGGGTACCTACGAGCAGTACTTC
CASSYSARGTYEQYF
>TRBV4-3|TRBJ2-7|many|TRBD2|16
TGCGCCAGCAGCCAAGATTGGGGCGGGGGCTCCTACGAGCAGTACTTC
CASSQDWGGGSYEQYF
>TRBV18|TRBJ2-2|.|.|17
TGTGCCAGCTCACCACCTAATTTCCAAGGGGGCACCGGGGAGCTGTTTTTT
CASSPPNFQGGTGELFF
>TRBV2|TRBJ1-2|.|TRBD1|15
TGTGCCAGCAGTGATGAGGGGGCGAGAGGCTATGGCTACACCTTC
CASSDEGARGYGYTF
>TRBV5-6|TRBJ1-1|.|.|14
TGTGCCAGCAGCTTGGACAGGGTCCTCACTGAAGCTTTCTTT
CASSLDRVLTEAFF
>TRBV25-1|TRBJ1-4|.|.|15
.
CASSSSGRAGEKLFF
>TRBV6-5|TRBJ2-1|.|TRBD2|15
TGTGCCAGCAGTCCGGGAGGGGCTGGGTACAATGAGCAGTTCTTC
CASSPGGAGYNEQFF
>TRBV2|TRBJ2-5|.|.|13
TGTGCCAGCAGGGCAGGGGTGGGTGAGACCCAGTACTTC
CASRAGVGETQYF
>TRBV7-9|TRBJ2-7|.|TRBD1|16
TGTGCCAGCAGCTTATTCGTCGGGACAGGGGTCGGCGAGCAGTACTTC
CASSLFVGTGVGEQYF
>TRBV6-2/TRBV6-3|TRBJ2-7|once|.|16
TGTGCCAGCAGCGAGAGGCGAGTGGAGGGCGCCTACGAGCAGTACTTC
CASSERRVEGAYEQYF
>TRBV7-3|TRBJ2-1|.|TRBD2|20
TGTGCCAGCAGCTTAATGACCCCACTGAGTGGCGGGAGCCTTTACAATGAGCAGTTCTTC
CASSLMTPLSGGSLYNEQFF
>TRBV6-5|TRBJ2-2|.|.|14
TGTGCCAGCAGTCGAACAGATGGGACCGGGGAGCTGTTTTTT
CASSRTDGTGELFF
>TRBV27|TRBJ1-2|.|.|14
TGTGCCAGCGCCAAGGGAGGAGTTTCTTCTGGCTACACCTTC
CASAKGGVSSGYTF
>TRBV6-5|TRBJ2-7|.|TRBD1|15
TGTGCCAGCAGTTACTCGAACAGGGGAACCTACGAGCAGTACTTC
CASSYSNRGTYEQYF
>TRBV5-6|TRBJ1-1|.|.|17
TGTGCCAGCAGCTTGTTCGGCTCAGGGCTGTTGGAAACTGAAGCTTTCTTT
CASSLFGSGLLETEAFF
>TRBV27|TRBJ2-1|few|TRBD2|18
TGTGCCAGCAGAGGAGTTCGGGGGAGGGCCGAGCGTTACAATGAGCAGTTCTTC
CASRGVRGRAERYNEQFF
>TRBV28|TRBJ2-1|.|TRBD2|15
TGTGCCAGCAGTCCCGGGACTAGCGGTGGGAATGAGCAGTTCTTC
CASSPGTSGGNEQFF
>TRBV29-1|TRBJ2-2|.|TRBD1|16
TGCAGCGTTGGTCTCGGGGGGACAGGGAGGGCCGGGGAGCTGTTTTTT
CSVGLGGTGRAGELFF
>TRBV27|TRBJ1-5|once|.|12
TGTGCCAGCAGTCTACAGGGTCAGCCCCAGCATTTT
CASSLQGQPQHF
>TRBV7-2|TRBJ2-2|.|.|12
TGTGCCAGCAGCTTTGCAGGGGGGGAGCTGTTTTTT
CASSFAGGELFF
>TRBV2|TRBJ1-1|once|.|16
TGTGCCAGCAGTGTCACGCAATACACAGGGAACACTGAAGCTTTCTTT
CASSVTQYTGNTEAFF
>TRBV27|TRBJ2-1|.|TRBD2|13
TGTGCCAGCAGGCTAGCGGGCTACAATGAGCAGTTCTTC
CASRLAGYNEQFF